This T cell receptor beta chain was identified during a study of blood T cell repertoires in COVID-19 (TCRdb year 2020). In terms of the full investigation: Samples covering the acute and convalescent phases of COVID-19 were provided by collaborators in the United States, Italy and Spain. The material from the prospective study consisted of cDNA or gDNA derived from T cells, B-cell-depleted T cells, or PBMCs. Deeply sampled blood TCRbeta repertoires from subjects exposed to, actively infected with, or recovered from COVID-19 were included in the dataset. The repertoires were made available in a free public database intended to serve as a resource for research on the immune response to SARS-CoV-2. Samples were obtained from the ongoing ImmuneRACE study (first 160 participants) and from about 1,300 subjects provided by 6 global collaborators. A de-identified subject ID, COVID-19 status, age in years and sex were almost always included in the sample metadata. Where HLA class I and class II types were available, the types were taken from metadata supplied by the sample provider, not from assay-based typing.

In Seattle, one collaborating source enrolled patients while the infection was active and tracked those patients longitudinally over the course of disease. Each collaborating institution followed its own protocols to collect whole blood in K2EDTA tubes. For TCRbeta analysis, collaborators shipped samples as frozen whole blood, isolated PBMCs, or DNA extracted from either of those sample types. TCRbeta CDR3 regions were amplified from genomic DNA using the immunoSEQ Assay, a bias-controlled multiplex PCR. As for the authors' bioinformatics: The number of nucleated cells in each sample was estimated by amplification of reference gene primers within the assay. To quantify the absolute abundance of each unique TCRbeta CDR3 rearrangement, sequence reads were collapsed and filtered. For each sample, productive Simpson clonality was calculated by taking the square root of Simpson's diversity index across productive rearrangements. As stored in TCRdb, this immuneACCESS dataset retains in-frame rearrangements with V and J assigned. A fraction of the clones does not appear; measured against another copy, unresolved V genes explain less than half of the discrepancy, and the remainder lacks a known reason. The V and J calls and clone size were taken over from that table, and D and trimming were inferred from the DNA. The sample contains approximately 460,000 clones, roughly 89% of them found a single time. The leading ten clones occupy roughly 1% of the sample.

Beyond this particular receptor, the publication reports: How much clinical and demographic metadata was included differed by source and by participant, and the metadata was provided uncurated.

V gives up 3 bases and J gives up 1 base, and the segment between their germline ends measures 15 bases. Per the germline V gene, KGHSH is the CDR1 and LQKENI is the CDR2. The CDR3 spans 16 residues, from the cysteine through the phenylalanine. Only CDR3 DNA is held: 48 bases, read in frame from base 1. For this clone: There is no known antigen for this receptor. No base qualities exist here, and no much larger clone lies one base off it.

Material: peripheral blood. The sequence is built from TRBV18 and TRBJ1-1, with TRBD1 as a weak D call on 6 bases. This clonotype was obtained from a young man with COVID-19, enrolled during active disease. The DNA sequence is given as TGTGCCAGCTCACCCGAGGGACAACTCTCGAACACTGAAGCTTTCTTT. This translates into CASSPEGQLSNTEAFF. Outside the CDR3, residues come from the reference TRBV18 and TRBJ1-1 proteins, so the full variable domain is: NAGVMQNPRHLVRRRGQEARLRCSPMKGHSHVYWYRQLPEEGLKFMVYLQKENIIDESGMPKERFSAEFPKEGPSILRIQQVVRGDSAAYFCASSPEGQLSNTEAFFGQGTRLTVV.